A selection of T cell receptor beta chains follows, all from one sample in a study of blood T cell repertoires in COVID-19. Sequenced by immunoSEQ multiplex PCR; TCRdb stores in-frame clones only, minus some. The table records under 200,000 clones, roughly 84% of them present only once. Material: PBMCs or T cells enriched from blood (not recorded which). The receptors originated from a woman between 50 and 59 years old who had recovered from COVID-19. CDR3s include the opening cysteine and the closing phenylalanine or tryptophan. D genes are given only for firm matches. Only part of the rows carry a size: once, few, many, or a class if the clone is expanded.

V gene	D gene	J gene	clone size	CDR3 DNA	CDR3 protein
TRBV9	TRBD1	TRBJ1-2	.	TGTGCCAGCACCGAATTCGGGACAGCAGCTGCATATGGCTACACCTTC	CASTEFGTAAAYGYTF
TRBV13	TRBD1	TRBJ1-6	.	TGTGCCAGCAGCTTGACAGGGGGCAGGGTTGGTTCACCCCTCCACTTT	CASSLTGGRVGSPLHF
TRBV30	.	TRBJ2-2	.	TGTGCCTGGAATCATAATCAGCGGCACACCGGGGAGCTGTTTTTT	CAWNHNQRHTGELFF
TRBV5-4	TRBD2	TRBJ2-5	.	TGTGCCAGCAGTTCCGATGTAGCGGGAGGGAGAGAGACCCAGTACTTC	CASSSDVAGGRETQYF
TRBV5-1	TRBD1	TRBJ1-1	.	TGCGCCAGCAGCTTGTCGGGACAGGGGCTGAACACTGAAGCTTTCTTT	CASSLSGQGLNTEAFF
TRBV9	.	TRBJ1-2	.	TGTGCCAGCAGCGTAGCTACAGAAACGAATGGCTACACCTTC	CASSVATETNGYTF
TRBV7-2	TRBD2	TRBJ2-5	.	TGTGCCAGCAGCTTACTCTCGGGACTAGCGGAAGAGACCCAGTACTTC	CASSLLSGLAEETQYF
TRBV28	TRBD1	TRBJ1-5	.	TGTGCCAGCAGTCTGACGACAGGGGAGCACCCCCAGCATTTT	CASSLTTGEHPQHF
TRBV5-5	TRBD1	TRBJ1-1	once	TGTGCCAGCAGAATCGACAGGGTGAACACTGAAGCTTTCTTT	CASRIDRVNTEAFF
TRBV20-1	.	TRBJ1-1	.	TGCAGTGCAAGTCGTGATACGGGGTTCGAGTCGACTGAAGCTTTCTTT	CSASRDTGFESTEAFF
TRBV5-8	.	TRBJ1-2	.	TGTGCCAGCAGTCACAGCCTTAACTATGGCTACACCTTC	CASSHSLNYGYTF
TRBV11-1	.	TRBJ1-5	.	TGTGCCAGCAGCTTGGGAGACGGAGGGAGCAATCAGCCCCAGCATTTT	CASSLGDGGSNQPQHF
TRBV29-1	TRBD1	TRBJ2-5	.	TGCAGCGTACCGATTAAGACAGGGGGATGCAAAGAGACCCAGTACTTC	CSVPIKTGGCKETQYF
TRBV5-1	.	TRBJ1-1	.	TGCGCCAGCAGCTTAGGTTTCACAGGGAGGGTGAACACTGAAGCTTTCTTT	CASSLGFTGRVNTEAFF
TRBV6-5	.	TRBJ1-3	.	TGTGCCAGCACCAGGGCAAAAGGAAACACCATATATTTT	CASTRAKGNTIYF
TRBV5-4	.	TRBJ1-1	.	TGTGCCAGCAGCCCGGTAGGGGGGAACACTGAAGCTTTCTTT	CASSPVGGNTEAFF
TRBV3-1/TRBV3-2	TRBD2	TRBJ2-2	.	TGTGCCAGCAGCCAAGCGGGAGGGGCGAACACCGGGGAGCTGTTTTTT	CASSQAGGANTGELFF
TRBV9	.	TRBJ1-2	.	TGTGCCAGCAGCGTAGTAGTCGCAGGGTACTCTGGCTACACCTTC	CASSVVVAGYSGYTF
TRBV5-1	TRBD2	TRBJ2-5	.	TGCGCCAGCAGCCCCGGGACTAGCGGGACGAAGACCCAGTACTTC	CASSPGTSGTKTQYF
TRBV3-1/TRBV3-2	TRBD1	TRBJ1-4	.	TGTGCCAGCAGCCTTACAGGGGGCGCGGCTGAAAAACTGTTTTTT	CASSLTGGAAEKLFF
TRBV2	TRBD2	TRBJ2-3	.	TGTGCCAGCAGTCTTAGCGGGAGGGCAGATACGCAGTATTTT	CASSLSGRADTQYF
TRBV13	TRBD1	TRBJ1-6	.	TGTGCCAGCAGCTTAGCCCAAAAAACCCCAGGACAGGGGACCTGGGGTTCACCCCTCCACTTT	CASSLAQKTPGQGTWGSPLHF
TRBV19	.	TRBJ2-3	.	TGTGCCAGTAGTAGAGGAGGGGGCTGGGATACGCAGTATTTT	CASSRGGGWDTQYF
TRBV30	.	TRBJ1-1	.	TGTGCCGGGAGCAGGGGCGCTGAAGCTTTCTTT	CAGSRGAEAFF
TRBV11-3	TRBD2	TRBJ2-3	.	TGTGCCAGCAGCTCCCGGGGCAATGCGGGAGAGGGAGATACGCAGTATTTT	CASSSRGNAGEGDTQYF
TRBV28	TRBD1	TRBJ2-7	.	TGTGCCAGCAGCCCGGACAGGGGGACTGTTCCCAGCTCCTACGAGCAGTACTTC	CASSPDRGTVPSSYEQYF
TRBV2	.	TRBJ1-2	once	TGTGCCAGCAGTGAGGTCGAGACCCCTAGGTATGGCTACACCTTC	CASSEVETPRYGYTF
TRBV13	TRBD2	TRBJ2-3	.	TGTGCCAGCAGCAATAGCCCGCTAGCGGGCACAGATACGCAGTATTTT	CASSNSPLAGTDTQYF
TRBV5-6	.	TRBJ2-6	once	TGTGCCAGCAGCTTTCGCTCTGGGGCCAACGTCCTGACTTTC	CASSFRSGANVLTF
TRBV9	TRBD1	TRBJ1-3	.	TGTGCCAGCAGCGAAGGAACAGGGGAATGGCCTGGAAACACCATATATTTT	CASSEGTGEWPGNTIYF
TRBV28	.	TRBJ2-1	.	TGTGCCAGCGCCGAGGGCATTAGCGGCCTAAACGGGCAGTTCTTC	CASAEGISGLNGQFF
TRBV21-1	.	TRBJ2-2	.	TGTGCCAGCGATCGAGTACCGGGACAGGGGGCCGGAACCGGGGAGCTGTTTTTT	CASDRVPGQGAGTGELFF
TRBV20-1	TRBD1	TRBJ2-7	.	TGCAGTGCTAGTCTTGGGACAGGTGGGTCCTACGAGCAGTACTTC	CSASLGTGGSYEQYF
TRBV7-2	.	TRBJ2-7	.	TGTGCCAGCAGCTCCCAGGGTCTCTACGAGCAGTACTTC	CASSSQGLYEQYF
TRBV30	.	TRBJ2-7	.	TGTGCCTGGGGACGTCCAAGCGGGCTACCCTACGAGCAGTACTTC	CAWGRPSGLPYEQYF
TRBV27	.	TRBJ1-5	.	TGTGCCAGCAGTTTCTCCTTTCGGGGGAGCAATCAGCCCCAGCATTTT	CASSFSFRGSNQPQHF
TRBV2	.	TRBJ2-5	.	TGTGCCAGCAGCCCAAGCCTTCTAGCGTTGTACCAAGAGACCCAGTACTTC	CASSPSLLALYQETQYF
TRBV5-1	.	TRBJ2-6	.	TGCGCCAGCAGCCCGGCGGGCTCTGGGGCCAACGTCCTGACTTTC	CASSPAGSGANVLTF
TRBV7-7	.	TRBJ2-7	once	TGTGCTAGCAGCTTATCCGGCAGGGGAGAGGGAGAGCAGTACTTC	CASSLSGRGEGEQYF
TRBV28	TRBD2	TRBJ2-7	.	TGTGCCAGCAGTCATACTAGCGTGTCCTACGAGCAGTACTTC	CASSHTSVSYEQYF
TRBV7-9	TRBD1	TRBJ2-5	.	TGTGCCAGCAGCTTACAGGGGGCGGGGGAGACCCAGTACTTC	CASSLQGAGETQYF
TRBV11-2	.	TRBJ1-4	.	TGTGCCAGCGCCGTACGGGGCGGGGGTTTTGAGGAAAAACTGTTTTTT	CASAVRGGGFEEKLFF
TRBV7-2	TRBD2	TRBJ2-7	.	TGTGCCAGCAGCTTAGTATACGGGGGGGGTTACGAGCAGTACTTC	CASSLVYGGGYEQYF
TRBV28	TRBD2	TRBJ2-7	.	TGTGCCAGCAGTTTAGGGACTAGCGGAACCTACGAGCAGTACTTC	CASSLGTSGTYEQYF
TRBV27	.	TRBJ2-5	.	TGTGCCAGCAGTTTACTCCGGGGAGAGACCCAGTACTTC	CASSLLRGETQYF
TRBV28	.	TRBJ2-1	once	TGTGCCAGCAGTTTATATGCCGTTGGGCTTCACAATGAGCAGTTCTTC	CASSLYAVGLHNEQFF